The present entry profiles one TCR beta chain with its context. The source of the sample is a study of cytomegalovirus exposure and HLA in healthy donors. Study-wide context: Sequencing of roughly 180 million T cells in an earlier analysis found 90 million to 120 million unique TCR beta sequences.

The ends lost 5 bases at V and 2 bases at J; junction bases unmatched: 2. CDR3 length: 13 amino acids. Germline V gene data show CDR1 as MNHEY and CDR2 as SVGAGI. The PCR ran on 60 Vbeta and 13 Jbeta primers. Sequenced by immunoSEQ multiplex PCR; TCRdb stores in-frame clones only, minus some. The table shows about 120,000 clones, with roughly 75% occurring only once. Sequencing input: PBMCs. This TCR was sampled from a female donor in good health and CMV-seronegative. V is TRBV6-5 and J is TRBJ2-5, with 7 bases identical to TRBD2. The CDR3 here is CASSPLAQETQYF. CDR3 nucleotides: TGTGCCAGCAGTCCACTAGCGCAAGAGACCCAGTACTTC.